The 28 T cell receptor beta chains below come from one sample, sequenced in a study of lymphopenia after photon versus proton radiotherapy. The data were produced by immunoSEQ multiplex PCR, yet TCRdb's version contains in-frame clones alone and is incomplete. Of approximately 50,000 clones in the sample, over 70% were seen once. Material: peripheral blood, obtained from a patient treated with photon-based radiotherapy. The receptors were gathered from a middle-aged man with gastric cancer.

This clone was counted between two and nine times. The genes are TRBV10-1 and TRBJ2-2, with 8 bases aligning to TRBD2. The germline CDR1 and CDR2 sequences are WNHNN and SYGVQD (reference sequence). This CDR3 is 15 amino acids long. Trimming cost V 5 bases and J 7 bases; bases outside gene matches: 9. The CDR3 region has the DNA TGCGCCAGCAGTCCCGGGACTAGTCGTCTCGGGGAGCTGTTTTTT. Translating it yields CASSPGTSRLGELFF.

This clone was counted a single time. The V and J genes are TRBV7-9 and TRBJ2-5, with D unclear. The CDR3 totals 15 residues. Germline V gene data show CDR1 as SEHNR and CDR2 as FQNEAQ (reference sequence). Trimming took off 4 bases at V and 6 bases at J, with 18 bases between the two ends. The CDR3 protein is CASSSVVLAQKTQYF. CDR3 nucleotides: TGTGCCAGCAGCTCAGTAGTGCTGGCTCAGAAGACCCAGTACTTC.

The CDR3 bases are TGTGCCAGCAGTGAAGCTTGGGGAGACGAGCAGTACTTC. It codes for CASSEAWGDEQYF. The V and J genes are TRBV6-1 and TRBJ2-7; weak D call: TRBD2 (5 bases). The CDR3 extends over 13 amino acids. Germline CDR1 reads MNHNS; CDR2 reads SASEGT. Trimming took off 0 bases at V and 5 bases at J, with 8 bases between the two ends.

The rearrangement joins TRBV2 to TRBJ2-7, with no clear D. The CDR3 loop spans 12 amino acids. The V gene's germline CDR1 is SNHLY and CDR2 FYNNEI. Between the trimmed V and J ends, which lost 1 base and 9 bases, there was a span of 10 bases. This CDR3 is CASSEVNLRQYF. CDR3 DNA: TGTGCCAGCAGTGAAGTCAACTTGCGGCAGTACTTC.

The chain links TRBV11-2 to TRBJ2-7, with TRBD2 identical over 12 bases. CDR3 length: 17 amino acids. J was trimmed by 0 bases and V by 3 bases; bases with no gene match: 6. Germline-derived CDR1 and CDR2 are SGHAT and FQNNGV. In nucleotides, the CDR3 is TGTGCCAGCAGCTTGACTAGCGGGAGAGCCAACTCCTACGAGCAGTACTTC. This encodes CASSLTSGRANSYEQYF.

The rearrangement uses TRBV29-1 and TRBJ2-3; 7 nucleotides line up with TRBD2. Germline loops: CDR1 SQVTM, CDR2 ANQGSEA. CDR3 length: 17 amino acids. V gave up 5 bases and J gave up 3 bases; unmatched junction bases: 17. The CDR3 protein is CSVKVRELARRTDTQYF. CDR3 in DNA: TGCAGCGTTAAGGTTCGGGAACTAGCGAGAAGAACAGATACGCAGTATTTT.

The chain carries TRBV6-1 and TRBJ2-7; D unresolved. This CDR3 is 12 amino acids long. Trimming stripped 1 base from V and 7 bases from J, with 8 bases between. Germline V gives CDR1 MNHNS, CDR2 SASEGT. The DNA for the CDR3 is TGTGCCAGCAGTGAAGGGTCAGGTGAGCAGTACTTC. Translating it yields CASSEGSGEQYF.

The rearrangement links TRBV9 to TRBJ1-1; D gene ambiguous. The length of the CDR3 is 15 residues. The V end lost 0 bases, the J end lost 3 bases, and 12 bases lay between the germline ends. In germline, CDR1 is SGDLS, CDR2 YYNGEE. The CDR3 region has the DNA TGTGCCAGCAGCGTAGGTTTCCGGGATGACACTGAAGCTTTCTTT. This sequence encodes CASSVGFRDDTEAFF.

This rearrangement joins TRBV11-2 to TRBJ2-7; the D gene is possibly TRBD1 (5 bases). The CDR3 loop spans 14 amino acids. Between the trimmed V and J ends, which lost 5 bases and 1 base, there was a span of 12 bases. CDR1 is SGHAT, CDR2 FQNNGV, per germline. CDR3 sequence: CASSTQGWSYEQYF. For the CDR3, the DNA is TGTGCCAGCAGCACCCAGGGCTGGTCCTACGAGCAGTACTTC. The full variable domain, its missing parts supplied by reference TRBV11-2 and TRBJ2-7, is EAGVAQSPRYKIIEKRQSVAFWCNPISGHATLYWYQQILGQGPKLLIQFQNNGVVDDSQLPKDRFSAERLKGVDSTLKIQPAKLEDSAVYLCASSTQGWSYEQYFGPGTRLTVT.

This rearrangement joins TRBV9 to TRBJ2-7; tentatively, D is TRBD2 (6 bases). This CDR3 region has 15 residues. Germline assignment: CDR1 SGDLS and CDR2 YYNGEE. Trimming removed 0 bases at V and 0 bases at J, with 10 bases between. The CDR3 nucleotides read TGTGCCAGCAGCGTAGGGGGGGTCAACTCCTACGAGCAGTACTTC. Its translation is CASSVGGVNSYEQYF.

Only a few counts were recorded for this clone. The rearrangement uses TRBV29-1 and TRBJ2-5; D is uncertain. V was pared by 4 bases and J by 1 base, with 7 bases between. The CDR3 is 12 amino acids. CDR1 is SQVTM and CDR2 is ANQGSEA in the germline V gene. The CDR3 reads CSVVGSQETQYF. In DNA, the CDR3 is TGCAGCGTTGTAGGTAGCCAAGAGACCCAGTACTTC.

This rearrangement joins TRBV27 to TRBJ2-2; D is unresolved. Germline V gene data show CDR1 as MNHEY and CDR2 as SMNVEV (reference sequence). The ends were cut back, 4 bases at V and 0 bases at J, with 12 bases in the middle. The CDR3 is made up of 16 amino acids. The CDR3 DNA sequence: TGTGCCAGCAGTTCGGTCCGACGAGCGAACACCGGGGAGCTGTTTTTT. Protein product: CASSSVRRANTGELFF.

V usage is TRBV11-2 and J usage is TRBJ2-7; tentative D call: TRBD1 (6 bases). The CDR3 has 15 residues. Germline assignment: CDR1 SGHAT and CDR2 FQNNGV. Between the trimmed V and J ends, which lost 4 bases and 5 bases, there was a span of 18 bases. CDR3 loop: CASSSRQVGVNEQYF. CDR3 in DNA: TGTGCCAGCAGCTCTCGACAGGTGGGAGTAAACGAGCAGTACTTC. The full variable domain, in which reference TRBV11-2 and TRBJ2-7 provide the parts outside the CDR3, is EAGVAQSPRYKIIEKRQSVAFWCNPISGHATLYWYQQILGQGPKLLIQFQNNGVVDDSQLPKDRFSAERLKGVDSTLKIQPAKLEDSAVYLCASSSRQVGVNEQYFGPGTRLTVT.

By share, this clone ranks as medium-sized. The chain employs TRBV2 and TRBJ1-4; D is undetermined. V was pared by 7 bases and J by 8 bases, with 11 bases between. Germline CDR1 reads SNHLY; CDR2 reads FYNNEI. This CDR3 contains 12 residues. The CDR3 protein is CASTGGVEKLFF. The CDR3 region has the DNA TGTGCCAGCACGGGTGGAGTCGAAAAACTGTTTTTT.

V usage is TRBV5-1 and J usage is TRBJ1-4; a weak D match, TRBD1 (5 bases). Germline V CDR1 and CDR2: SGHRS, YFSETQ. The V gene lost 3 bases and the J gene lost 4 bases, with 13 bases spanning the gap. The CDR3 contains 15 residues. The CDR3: CASSSSGQGNEKLFF. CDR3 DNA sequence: TGCGCCAGCAGCTCCTCGGGGCAGGGTAATGAAAAACTGTTTTTT. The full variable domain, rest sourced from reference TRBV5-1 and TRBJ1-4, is KAGVTQTPRYLIKTRGQQVTLSCSPISGHRSVSWYQQTPGQGLQFLFEYFSETQRNKGNFPGRFSGRQFSNSRSEMNVSTLELGDSALYLCASSSSGQGNEKLFFGSGTQLSVL.

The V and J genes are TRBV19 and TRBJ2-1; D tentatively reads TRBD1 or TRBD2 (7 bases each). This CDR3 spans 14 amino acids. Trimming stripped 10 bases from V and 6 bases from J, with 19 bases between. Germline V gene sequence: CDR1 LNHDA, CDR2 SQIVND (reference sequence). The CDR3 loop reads CATSRGREGNEQFF. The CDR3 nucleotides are TGTGCCACCTCCAGGGGGAGGGAGGGCAATGAGCAGTTCTTC.

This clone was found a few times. For the CDR3, the DNA is TGCGCCAGCAGCCCGCCCGGAGGGAGTATCACCGGGGAGCTGTTTTTT. This gives the protein CASSPPGGSITGELFF. The gene calls are TRBV5-1 and TRBJ2-2, with D tentatively TRBD2 (6 bases). The germline V and J ends were trimmed by 4 bases and 4 bases, with 17 bases remaining between them. The CDR3 extends over 16 amino acids. Germline assignment: CDR1 SGHRS and CDR2 YFSETQ.

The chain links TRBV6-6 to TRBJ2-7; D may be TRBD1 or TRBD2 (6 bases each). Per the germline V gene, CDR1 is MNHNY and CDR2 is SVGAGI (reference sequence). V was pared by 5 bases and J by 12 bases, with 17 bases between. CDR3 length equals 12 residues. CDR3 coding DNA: TGTGCCAGCAGTGCGGGACGGGGGCTATGGTACTTC. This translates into CASSAGRGLWYF.

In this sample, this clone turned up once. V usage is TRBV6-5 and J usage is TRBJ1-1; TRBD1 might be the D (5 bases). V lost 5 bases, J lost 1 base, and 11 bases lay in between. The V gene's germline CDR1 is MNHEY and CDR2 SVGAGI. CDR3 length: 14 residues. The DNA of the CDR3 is TGTGCCAGCAGTCAGACAGCCAAGAACACTGAAGCTTTCTTT. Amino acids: CASSQTAKNTEAFF.

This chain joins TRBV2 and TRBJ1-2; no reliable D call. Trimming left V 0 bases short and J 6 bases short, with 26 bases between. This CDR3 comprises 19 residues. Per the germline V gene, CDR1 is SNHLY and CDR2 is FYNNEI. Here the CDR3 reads CASSEALGRNLQTHHGYTF. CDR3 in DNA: TGTGCCAGCAGTGAAGCGCTCGGGCGAAACCTCCAAACACACCATGGCTACACCTTC.

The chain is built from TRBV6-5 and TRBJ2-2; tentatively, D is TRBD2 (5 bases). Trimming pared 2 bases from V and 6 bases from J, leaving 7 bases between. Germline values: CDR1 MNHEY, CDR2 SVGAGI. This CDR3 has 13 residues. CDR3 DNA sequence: TGTGCCAGCAGTTACCGGGAAGCCGGGGAGCTGTTTTTT. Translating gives CASSYREAGELFF.

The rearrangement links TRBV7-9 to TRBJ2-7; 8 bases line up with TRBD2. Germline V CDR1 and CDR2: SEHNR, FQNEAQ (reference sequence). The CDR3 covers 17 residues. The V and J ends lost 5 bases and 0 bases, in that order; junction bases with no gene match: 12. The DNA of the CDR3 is TGTGCCAGCAGCCCTAGAGGGGCTAGCGGGTTCTCCTACGAGCAGTACTTC. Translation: CASSPRGASGFSYEQYF.

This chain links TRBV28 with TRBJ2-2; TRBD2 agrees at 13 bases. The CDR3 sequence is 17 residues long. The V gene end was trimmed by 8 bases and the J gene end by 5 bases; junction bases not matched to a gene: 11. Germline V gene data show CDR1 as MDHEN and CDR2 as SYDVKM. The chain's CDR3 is CASGRTSGRVRTGELFF. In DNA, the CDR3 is TGTGCCAGCGGCAGGACTAGCGGGAGAGTTAGGACCGGGGAGCTGTTTTTT.

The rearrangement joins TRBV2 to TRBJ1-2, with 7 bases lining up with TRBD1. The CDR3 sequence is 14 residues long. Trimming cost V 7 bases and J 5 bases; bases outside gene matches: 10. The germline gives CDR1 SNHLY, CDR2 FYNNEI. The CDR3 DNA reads TGTGCCAGCACCCGAGGGGGACAGAATTATGGCTACACCTTC. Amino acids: CASTRGGQNYGYTF.

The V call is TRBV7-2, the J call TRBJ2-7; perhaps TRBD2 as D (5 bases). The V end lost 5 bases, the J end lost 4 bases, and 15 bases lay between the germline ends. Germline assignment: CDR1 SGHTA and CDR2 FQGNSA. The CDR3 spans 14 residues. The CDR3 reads CASSLDSIGYEQYF. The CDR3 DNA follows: TGTGCCAGCAGCCTGGACTCCATCGGGTACGAGCAGTACTTC.

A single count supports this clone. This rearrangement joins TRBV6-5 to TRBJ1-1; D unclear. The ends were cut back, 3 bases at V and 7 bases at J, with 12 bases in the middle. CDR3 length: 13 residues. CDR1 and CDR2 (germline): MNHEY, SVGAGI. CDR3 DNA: TGTGCCAGCAGTTATAAGGGTTTTAGTGAAGCTTTCTTT. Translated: CASSYKGFSEAFF.

CDR3 in DNA: TGTGCCAGCAGCTTAGTCTCACAAGAGACCCAGTACTTC. Protein sequence: CASSLVSQETQYF. The V and J genes are TRBV11-2 and TRBJ2-5, with unresolved D. The germline gives CDR1 SGHAT, CDR2 FQNNGV. This CDR3 is built from 13 residues. V was cut by 1 base and J by 2 bases, with 5 bases left in between.

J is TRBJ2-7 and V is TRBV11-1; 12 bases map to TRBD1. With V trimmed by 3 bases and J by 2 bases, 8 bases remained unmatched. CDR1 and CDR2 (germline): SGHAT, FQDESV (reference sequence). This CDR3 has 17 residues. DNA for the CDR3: TGTGCCAGCAGCTTGGGCCTGGGACAGGGGGCTACCTACGAGCAGTACTTC. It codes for CASSLGLGQGATYEQYF.